The sample holds many counts of the clone carrying this T cell receptor (beta chain). Trimming cost V 5 bases and J 2 bases, with 18 bases left between them. Germline assignment: CDR1 SGHAT and CDR2 FQNNGV. The CDR3 covers 16 residues. TCRdb reprocessed the PCR reads via MiXCR. The table lists tens of thousands of clones, 13% to 15% of them singletons. This sample stems from a study of metastatic and nonmetastatic thyroid tumors. Treatment of any kind had been given to no patient before thyroid surgery. The chain carries TRBV11-2 and TRBJ1-2; TRBD1 is a possible D gene (6 bases). Sequenced sample: tumor tissue. The source is a female donor with papillary thyroid cancer or a benign thyroid nodule (not recorded which). Some clones in this sample may be carry-over from other donors' samples. As DNA, the CDR3 is TGTGCCAGCAGCCCCGGGACAAACACTCCCAACTATGGCTACACCTTC. It specifies CASSPGTNTPNYGYTF.